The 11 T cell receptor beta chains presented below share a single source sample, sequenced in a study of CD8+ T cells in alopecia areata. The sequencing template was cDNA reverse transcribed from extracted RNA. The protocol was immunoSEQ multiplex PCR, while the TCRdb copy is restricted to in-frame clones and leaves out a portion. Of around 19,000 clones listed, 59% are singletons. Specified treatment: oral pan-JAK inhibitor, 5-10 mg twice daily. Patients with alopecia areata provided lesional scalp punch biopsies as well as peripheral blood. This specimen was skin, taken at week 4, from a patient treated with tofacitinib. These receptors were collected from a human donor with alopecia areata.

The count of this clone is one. The CDR3 DNA is TGTGCCAGCAAGGGGGGCCTCGACTGCCGCACCTTC. It translates to CASKGGLDCRTF. The chain recombines TRBV7-9 with TRBJ1-2; weak D call: TRBD1 (6 bases). V dropped 7 bases and J dropped 13 bases, with 19 bases sitting between them. Germline loops: CDR1 SEHNR, CDR2 FQNEAQ (reference sequence). This CDR3 has 12 residues.

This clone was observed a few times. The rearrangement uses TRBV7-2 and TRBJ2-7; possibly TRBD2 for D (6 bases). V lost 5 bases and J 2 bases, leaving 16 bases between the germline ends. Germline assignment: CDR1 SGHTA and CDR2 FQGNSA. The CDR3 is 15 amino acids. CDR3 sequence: CASSQAGSGAYEQYF. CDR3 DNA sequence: TGTGCCAGCAGCCAGGCGGGTAGCGGAGCCTACGAGCAGTACTTC.

In DNA form, the CDR3 reads TGTGCCAGCAGTTTATCCCTCCTAAGGGGGAGAAGGGGTGAAAAACTGTTTTTT. This codes for CASSLSLLRGRRGEKLFF. The chain employs TRBV27 and TRBJ1-4; D might be TRBD1 (6 bases). The germline V gene encodes CDR1 MNHEY and CDR2 SMNVEV (reference sequence). Trimming took off 0 bases at V and 7 bases at J, with 21 bases between the two ends. The CDR3 spans 18 residues.

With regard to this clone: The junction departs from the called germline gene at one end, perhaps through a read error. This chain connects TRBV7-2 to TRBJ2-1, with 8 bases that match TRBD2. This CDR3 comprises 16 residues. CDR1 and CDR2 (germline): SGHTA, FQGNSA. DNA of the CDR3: TGTGCCAGCAGCTTACGTGCGGGGGGCTCCCACAATGAGCAGTTCTTC. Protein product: CASSLRAGGSHNEQFF. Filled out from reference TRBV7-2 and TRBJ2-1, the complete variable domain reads GAGVSQSPSNKVTEKGKDVELRCDPISGHTALYWYRQSLGQGLEFLIYFQGNSAPDKSGLPSDRFSAERTGGSVSTLTIQRTQQEDSAVYLCASSLRAGGSHNEQFFGPGTRLTVL.

CDR3 sequence: CATSIRRGSDTQYF. The CDR3 coding sequence is TGTGCCACCAGCATCCGAAGGGGGTCAGATACGCAGTATTTT. The chain combines TRBV15 with TRBJ2-3; a weak D match, TRBD1 (6 bases). CDR1 is LNHNV and CDR2 is YYDKDF in the germline V gene (reference sequence). V was trimmed by 4 bases and J by 4 bases, leaving 12 bases between them. This CDR3 has 14 residues.

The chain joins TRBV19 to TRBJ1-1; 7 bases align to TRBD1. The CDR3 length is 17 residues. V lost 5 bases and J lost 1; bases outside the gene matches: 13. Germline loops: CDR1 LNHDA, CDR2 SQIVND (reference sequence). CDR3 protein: CASSPSRDRERNTEAFF. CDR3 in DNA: TGTGCCAGTAGTCCCTCCCGAGACAGGGAAAGGAACACTGAAGCTTTCTTT.

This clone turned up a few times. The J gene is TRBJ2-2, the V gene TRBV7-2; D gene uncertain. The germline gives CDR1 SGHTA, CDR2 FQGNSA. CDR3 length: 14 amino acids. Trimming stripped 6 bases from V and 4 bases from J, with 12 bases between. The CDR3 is CASRLVKGTGELFF. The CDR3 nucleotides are TGTGCCAGCAGACTCGTGAAGGGCACCGGGGAGCTGTTTTTT.

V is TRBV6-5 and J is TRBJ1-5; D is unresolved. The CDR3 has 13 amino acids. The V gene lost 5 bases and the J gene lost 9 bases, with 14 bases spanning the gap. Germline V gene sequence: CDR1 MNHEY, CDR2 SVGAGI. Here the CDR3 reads CASSEDTARPQHF. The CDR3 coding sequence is TGTGCCAGCAGTGAAGATACGGCAAGGCCCCAGCATTTT.

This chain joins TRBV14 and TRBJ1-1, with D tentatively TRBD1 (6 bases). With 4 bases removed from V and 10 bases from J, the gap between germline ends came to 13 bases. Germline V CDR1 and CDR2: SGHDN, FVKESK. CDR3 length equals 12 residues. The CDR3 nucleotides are TGTGCCAGCAGCCGAGAGGGGGTAGGAGCTTTCTTT. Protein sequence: CASSREGVGAFF.

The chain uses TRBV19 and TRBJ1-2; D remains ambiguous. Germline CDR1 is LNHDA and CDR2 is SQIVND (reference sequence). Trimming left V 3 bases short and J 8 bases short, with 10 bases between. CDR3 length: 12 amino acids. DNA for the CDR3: TGTGCCAGTAGTATCCGGGAAGGCGGCTACACCTTC. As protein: CASSIREGGYTF. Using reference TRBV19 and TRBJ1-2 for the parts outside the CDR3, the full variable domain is DGGITQSPKYLFRKEGQNVTLSCEQNLNHDAMYWYRQDPGQGLRLIYYSQIVNDFQKGDIAEGYSVSREKKESFPLTVTSAQKNPTAFYLCASSIREGGYTFGSGTRLTVV.

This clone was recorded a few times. The CDR3 here is CASSFLSYEQYF. In DNA form, the CDR3 reads TGTGCCAGCAGCTTTTTATCCTACGAGCAGTACTTC. This chain joins TRBV7-2 and TRBJ2-7; D is undetermined. Between the trimmed V and J ends, which lost 3 bases and 1 base, there was a span of 4 bases. Germline V gives CDR1 SGHTA, CDR2 FQGNSA. The CDR3 totals 12 residues.